Included here is one TCR beta chain sequence, with context. This entry is derived from a study of cytomegalovirus exposure and HLA in healthy donors. The CDR3 length is 17 residues. The germline CDR1 and CDR2 sequences are SGHDT and YYEEEE. V shed 5 bases and J 4 bases; nucleotides not matched to a gene: 15. Use of 60 Vbeta and 13 Jbeta primers characterized the PCR. Here immunoSEQ multiplex PCR was the method, and the copy in TCRdb shows in-frame clones only, minus some. The profile shows roughly 180,000 clones, just over 75% of them singletons. V usage is TRBV5-6 and J usage is TRBJ1-3; 7 bases line up with TRBD1. The receptor's source is a woman aged 25 to 39 in good health and CMV-seropositive. Sequencing used PBMCs. Here the CDR3 DNA reads TGTGCCAGCAGTACCTTTCTCGGTCCGGGACAGGGAAACACCATATATTTT. Translation: CASSTFLGPGQGNTIYF.